This T cell receptor (beta chain) stems from a study of T-cell memory formation after mild COVID-19. In TCRdb, the 5' RACE reads were re-called with MiXCR into one record per CDR3 protein. The sample has 540,000 or so distinct CDR3 sequences, roughly 20% seen once. The CDR3 runs to 14 residues. Germline-derived CDR1 and CDR2 are SEHNR and FQNEAQ (reference sequence). The ends were cut back, 2 bases at V and 3 bases at J, with 8 bases in the middle. This clonotype originated in an adult woman who had mild COVID-19 (a few samples of this study predate the infection). Cell type and time point are not known. The sample consisted of PBMCs or a T cell subset sorted from them (not recorded which). V is TRBV7-9 and J is TRBJ1-5; D possibly corresponds to TRBD1 (6 bases). Written as DNA, the CDR3 is TGTGCCAGCAGCTTACGGGGGGCCAATCAGCCCCAGCATTTT. Translated: CASSLRGANQPQHF.